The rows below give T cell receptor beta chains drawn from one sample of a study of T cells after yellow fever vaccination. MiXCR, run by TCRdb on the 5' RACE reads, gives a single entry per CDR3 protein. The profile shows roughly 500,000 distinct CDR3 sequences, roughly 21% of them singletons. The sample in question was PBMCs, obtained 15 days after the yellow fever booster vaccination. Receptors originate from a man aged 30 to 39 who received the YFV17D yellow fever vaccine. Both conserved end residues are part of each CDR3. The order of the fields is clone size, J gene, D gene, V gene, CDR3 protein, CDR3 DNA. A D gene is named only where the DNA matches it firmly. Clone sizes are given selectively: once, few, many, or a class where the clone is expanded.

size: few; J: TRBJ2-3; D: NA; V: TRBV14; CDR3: CASSHLPADTQYF; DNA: TGTGCCAGCAGCCATCTGCCAGCAGATACGCAGTATTTT
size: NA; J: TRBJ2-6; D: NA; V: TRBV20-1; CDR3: CSAEVLAANVLTF; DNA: TGCAGTGCCGAAGTTCTAGCGGCCAACGTCCTGACTTTC
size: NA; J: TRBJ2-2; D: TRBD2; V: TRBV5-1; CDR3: CASSPLAGAAGELFF; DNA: TGCGCCAGCAGCCCACTAGCGGGAGCTGCCGGGGAGCTGTTTTTT
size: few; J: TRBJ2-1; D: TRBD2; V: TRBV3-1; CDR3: CASSPSGSGRNEQFF; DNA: TGTGCCAGCAGCCCCTCGGGTAGCGGGAGGAATGAGCAGTTCTTC
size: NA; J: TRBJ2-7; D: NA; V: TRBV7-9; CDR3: CASMAGPNIYEQYF; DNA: TGTGCCAGCATGGCGGGACCGAACATCTACGAGCAGTACTTC
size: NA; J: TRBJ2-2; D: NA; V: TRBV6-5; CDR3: CASSYSAGDPGELFF; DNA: TGTGCCAGCAGTTACTCAGCAGGGGACCCCGGGGAGCTGTTTTTT
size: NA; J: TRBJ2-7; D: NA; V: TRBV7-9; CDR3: CASRSKYQGEDYEQYF; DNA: TGTGCCAGCAGGTCGAAATACCAGGGGGAGGACTACGAGCAGTACTTC
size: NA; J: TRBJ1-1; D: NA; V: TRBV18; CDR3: CASSPPWTAFEAFF; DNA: TGTGCCAGCTCACCACCTTGGACGGCCTTTGAAGCTTTCTTT
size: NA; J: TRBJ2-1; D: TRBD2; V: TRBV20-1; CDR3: CSASTSGRGEQFF; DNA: TGCAGTGCTAGTACTAGCGGGAGAGGTGAGCAGTTCTTC
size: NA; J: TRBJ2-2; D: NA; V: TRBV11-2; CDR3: CASSPYMGPNTGELFF; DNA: TGTGCCAGCAGCCCGTATATGGGTCCTAACACCGGGGAGCTGTTTTTT
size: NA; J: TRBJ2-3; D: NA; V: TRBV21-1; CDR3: CASSKMIVKWYF; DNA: TGTGCCAGCAGCAAGATGATCGTTAAGTGGTATTTT
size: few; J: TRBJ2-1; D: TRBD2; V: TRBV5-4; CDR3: CASSFKAGGPANEQFF; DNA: TGTGCCAGCAGCTTTAAAGCGGGAGGGCCAGCAAATGAGCAGTTCTTC
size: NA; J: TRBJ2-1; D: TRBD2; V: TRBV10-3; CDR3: CAGGRADEQFF; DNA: TGTGCCGGCGGGAGGGCCGATGAGCAGTTCTTC
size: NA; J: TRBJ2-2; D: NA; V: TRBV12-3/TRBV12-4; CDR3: CASTQRASRTGELFF; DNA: TGTGCCAGCACCCAGAGGGCTAGTAGGACCGGGGAGCTGTTTTTT
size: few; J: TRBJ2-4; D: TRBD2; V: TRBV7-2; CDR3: CASSLPPGTSPKNIQYF; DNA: TGTGCCAGCAGCTTACCCCCAGGGACTAGCCCCAAAAACATTCAGTACTTC
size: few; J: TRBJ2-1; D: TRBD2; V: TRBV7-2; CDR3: CASSAHGTSGNNEQFF; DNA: TGTGCCAGCAGCGCCCACGGGACTAGCGGGAACAATGAGCAGTTCTTC
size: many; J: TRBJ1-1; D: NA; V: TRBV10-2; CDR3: CASSGSVAGTEAFF; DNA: TGCGCCAGCAGTGGGTCAGTGGCGGGCACTGAAGCTTTCTTT
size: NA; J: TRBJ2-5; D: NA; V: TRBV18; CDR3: CASSLPVEETQYF; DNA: TGTGCCAGCTCACTGCCAGTAGAAGAGACCCAGTACTTC
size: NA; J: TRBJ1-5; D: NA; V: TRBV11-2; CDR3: CASSLVTGYNQPQHF; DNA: TGTGCCAGCAGCTTAGTGACGGGTTACAATCAGCCCCAGCATTTT
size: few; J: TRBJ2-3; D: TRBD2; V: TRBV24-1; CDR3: CATSDPSGRSEDTQYF; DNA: TGTGCCACCAGTGATCCTAGCGGGAGATCGGAAGATACGCAGTATTTT
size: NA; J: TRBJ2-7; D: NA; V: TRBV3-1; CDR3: CASSQARTANTEQYF; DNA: TGTGCCAGCAGCCAAGCTAGGACAGCAAATACCGAGCAGTACTTC
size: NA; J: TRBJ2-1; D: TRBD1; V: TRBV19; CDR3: CASTRGIYNEQFF; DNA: TGTGCCAGTACCAGGGGGATCTACAATGAGCAGTTCTTC
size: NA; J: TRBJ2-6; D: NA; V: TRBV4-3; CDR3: CASSQDLGLGANVLTF; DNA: TGCGCCAGCAGCCAAGATCTGGGGTTAGGGGCCAACGTCCTGACTTTC
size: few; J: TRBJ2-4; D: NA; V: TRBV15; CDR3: CANRGTEDIQYF; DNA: TGTGCCAACCGGGGGACAGAGGACATTCAGTACTTC
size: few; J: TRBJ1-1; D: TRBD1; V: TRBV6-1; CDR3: CASSDRTGAGAFF; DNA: TGTGCCAGCAGTGACCGGACAGGGGCCGGGGCTTTCTTT
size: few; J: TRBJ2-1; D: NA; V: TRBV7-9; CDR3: CASSSEGAPSDEQFF; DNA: TGTGCCAGCAGCTCAGAGGGAGCTCCGTCGGATGAGCAGTTCTTC
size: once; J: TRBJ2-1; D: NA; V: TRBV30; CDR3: CAWSTQGPYNEQFF; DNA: TGTGCCTGGAGTACGCAGGGACCTTACAATGAGCAGTTCTTC
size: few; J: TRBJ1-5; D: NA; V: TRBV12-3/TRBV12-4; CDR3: CASTVSLRSQPQHF; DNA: TGTGCCAGCACCGTCTCTCTGAGAAGTCAGCCCCAGCATTTT
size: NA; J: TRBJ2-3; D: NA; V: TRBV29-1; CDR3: CSVETAGTQYF; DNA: TGCAGCGTTGAGACAGCGGGCACGCAGTATTTT
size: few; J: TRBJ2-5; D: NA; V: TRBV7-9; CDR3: CASSFPTGRGETQYF; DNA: TGTGCCAGCAGCTTCCCTACAGGGAGGGGAGAGACCCAGTACTTC
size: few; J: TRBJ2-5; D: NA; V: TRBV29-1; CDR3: CSVEFRDAGTQYF; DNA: TGCAGCGTTGAATTTAGGGATGCCGGGACCCAGTACTTC
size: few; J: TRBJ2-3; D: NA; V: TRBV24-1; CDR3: CATSEGLGGAGKHTQYF; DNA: TGTGCCACCAGTGAGGGGCTCGGGGGAGCGGGCAAACATACGCAGTATTTT
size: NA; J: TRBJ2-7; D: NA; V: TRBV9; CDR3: CASTRGVDYEQYF; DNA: TGTGCCAGCACACGAGGGGTTGACTACGAGCAGTACTTC
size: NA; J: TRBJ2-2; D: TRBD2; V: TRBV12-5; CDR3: CASGLGRKTSGNTGELFF; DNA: TGTGCTAGTGGTTTGGGAAGGAAGACTAGCGGGAACACCGGGGAGCTGTTTTTT
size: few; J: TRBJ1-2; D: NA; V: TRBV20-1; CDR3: CSASPNRDSGYTF; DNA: TGCAGTGCTAGCCCAAACAGGGACTCTGGCTACACCTTC
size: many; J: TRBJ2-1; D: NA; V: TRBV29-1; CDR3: CSVSLVLYNEQFF; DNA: TGCAGCGTCTCTCTCGTCCTCTACAATGAGCAGTTCTTC
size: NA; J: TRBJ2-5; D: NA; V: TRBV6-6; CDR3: CASSTRMETQYF; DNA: TGTGCCAGCAGCACTAGGATGGAGACCCAGTACTTC
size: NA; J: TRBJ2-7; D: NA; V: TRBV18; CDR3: CASSPSGIAENFEQYF; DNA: TGTGCCAGCTCACCATCGGGGATAGCGGAGAACTTCGAGCAGTACTTC
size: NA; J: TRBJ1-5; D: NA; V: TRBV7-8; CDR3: CASSLLGGWDGNQPQHF; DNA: TGTGCCAGCAGCTTATTAGGCGGTTGGGATGGCAATCAGCCCCAGCATTTT
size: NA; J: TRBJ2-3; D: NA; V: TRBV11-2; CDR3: CASSLAREVDTQYF; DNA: TGTGCCAGCAGCTTAGCCAGGGAGGTAGATACGCAGTATTTT
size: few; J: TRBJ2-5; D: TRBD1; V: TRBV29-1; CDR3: CSGGQGPKETQYF; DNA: TGCAGCGGCGGACAGGGACCAAAAGAGACCCAGTACTTC
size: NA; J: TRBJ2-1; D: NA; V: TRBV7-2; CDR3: CASSLGFGAGPYNEQFF; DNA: TGTGCCAGCAGCTTAGGGTTCGGAGCGGGCCCTTACAATGAGCAGTTCTTC
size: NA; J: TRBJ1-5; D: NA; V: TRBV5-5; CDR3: CASSLVPGNQPQHF; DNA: TGTGCCAGCAGCTTGGTACCAGGGAATCAGCCCCAGCATTTT
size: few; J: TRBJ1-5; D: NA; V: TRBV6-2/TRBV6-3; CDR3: CASSYWSNQPQHF; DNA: TGTGCCAGCAGTTACTGGAGCAATCAGCCCCAGCATTTT
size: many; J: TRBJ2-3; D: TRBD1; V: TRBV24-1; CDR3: CATSDSPDRGPTDTQYF; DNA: TGTGCCACCAGTGATTCCCCTGACAGGGGCCCCACAGATACGCAGTATTTT